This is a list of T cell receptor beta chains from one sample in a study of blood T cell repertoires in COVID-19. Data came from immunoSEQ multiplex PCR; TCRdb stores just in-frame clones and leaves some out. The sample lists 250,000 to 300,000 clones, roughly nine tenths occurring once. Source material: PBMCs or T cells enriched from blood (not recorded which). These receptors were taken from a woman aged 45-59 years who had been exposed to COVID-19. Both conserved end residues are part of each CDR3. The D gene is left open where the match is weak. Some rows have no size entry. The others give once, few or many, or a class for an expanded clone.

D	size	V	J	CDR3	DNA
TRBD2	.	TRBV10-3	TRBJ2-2	CAISWTSGVTGELFF	TGTGCCATCAGTTGGACTAGCGGGGTCACCGGGGAGCTGTTTTTT
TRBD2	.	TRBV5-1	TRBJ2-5	CASRGGLADQETQYF	TGCGCCAGCAGGGGAGGACTAGCGGATCAAGAGACCCAGTACTTC
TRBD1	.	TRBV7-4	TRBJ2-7	CASSTHTDRGCEQYF	TGTGCCAGCAGCACACACACCGACAGGGGGTGCGAGCAGTACTTC
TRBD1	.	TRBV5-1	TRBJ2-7	CASSSDLTGGEQYF	TGCGCCAGCAGCTCCGATTTAACAGGGGGCGAGCAGTACTTC
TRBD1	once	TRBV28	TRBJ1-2	CASSHRDRVTGYTF	TGTGCCAGCAGCCACCGGGACAGGGTAACTGGCTACACCTTC
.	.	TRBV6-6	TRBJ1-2	CASSQTRVDNPSLGYTF	TGTGCCAGCAGTCAGACACGAGTGGACAACCCCAGCTTGGGCTACACCTTC
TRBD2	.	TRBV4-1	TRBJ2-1	CASSLVAGSVTNEQFF	TGCGCCAGCAGCCTCGTAGCGGGGTCCGTAACTAATGAGCAGTTCTTC
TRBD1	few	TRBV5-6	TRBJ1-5	CASTRDRGSQPQHF	TGTGCCAGCACCCGGGACAGGGGAAGTCAGCCCCAGCATTTT
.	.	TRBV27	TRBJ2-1	CASSFLLATNYNEQFF	TGTGCCAGCAGTTTTCTTCTAGCAACAAATTACAATGAGCAGTTCTTC
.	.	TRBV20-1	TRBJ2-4	CSATGSVAQYF	TGCAGTGCTACCGGGTCGGTTGCTCAGTACTTC
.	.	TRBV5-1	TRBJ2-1	CASSLRGTGQYNEQFF	TGCGCCAGCAGCTTGCGCGGGACCGGCCAATACAATGAGCAGTTCTTC
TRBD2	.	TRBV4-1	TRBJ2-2	CASSQARGGATGELFF	TGCGCCAGCAGCCAAGCTCGCGGGGGGGCCACCGGGGAGCTGTTTTTT
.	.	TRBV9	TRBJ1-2	CASSVAQAAGDYGYTF	TGTGCCAGCAGCGTAGCTCAGGCAGCGGGGGACTATGGCTACACCTTC
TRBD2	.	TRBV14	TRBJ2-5	CASSHPSGGIQETQYF	TGTGCCAGCAGCCATCCCAGCGGGGGTATCCAAGAGACCCAGTACTTC
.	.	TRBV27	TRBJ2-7	CASGVGRSGVGEQYF	TGTGCCAGCGGTGTCGGACGGTCCGGGGTGGGGGAGCAGTACTTC
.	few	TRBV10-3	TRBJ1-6	CAAREQGDSPLHF	TGTGCCGCCCGGGAACAGGGAGATTCACCCCTCCACTTT
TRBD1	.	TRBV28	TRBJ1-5	CASRRQGEQPQHF	TGTGCCAGTAGGAGACAGGGTGAACAGCCCCAGCATTTT
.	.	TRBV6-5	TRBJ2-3	CASSSSTPDTQYF	TGTGCCAGCAGTTCCTCCACTCCAGATACGCAGTATTTT
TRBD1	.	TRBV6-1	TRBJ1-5	CASSEYRGGNQPQHF	TGTGCCAGCAGTGAATACAGGGGAGGCAATCAGCCCCAGCATTTT
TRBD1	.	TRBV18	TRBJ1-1	CASSVSGTGGSWNTEAFF	TGTGCCAGCTCAGTTTCCGGGACAGGGGGCTCCTGGAACACTGAAGCTTTCTTT
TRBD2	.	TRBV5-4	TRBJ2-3	CASSLAVSGGADTQYF	TGTGCCAGCAGCTTGGCCGTTAGCGGGGGGGCAGATACGCAGTATTTT
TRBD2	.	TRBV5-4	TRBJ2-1	CASSSGGGAYNEQFF	TGTGCCAGCAGCTCCGGCGGGGGGGCTTACAATGAGCAGTTCTTC
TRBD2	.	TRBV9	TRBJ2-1	CASSPTSGYNEQFF	TGTGCCAGCAGCCCCACTAGCGGCTACAATGAGCAGTTCTTC
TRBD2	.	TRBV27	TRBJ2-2	CASSSRVAGDTGELFF	TGTGCCAGCAGTTCCCGGGTAGCGGGGGACACCGGGGAGCTGTTTTTT
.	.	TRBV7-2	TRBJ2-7	CASSRTQGNYEQYF	TGTGCCAGCAGCCGGACACAGGGAAACTACGAGCAGTACTTC
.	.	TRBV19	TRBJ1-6	CASSSTGVSPLHF	TGTGCCAGTAGCTCGACAGGCGTTTCACCCCTCCACTTT
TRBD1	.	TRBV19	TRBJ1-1	CASSIWDRADTEAFF	TGTGCCAGTAGTATATGGGACAGGGCCGACACTGAAGCTTTCTTT
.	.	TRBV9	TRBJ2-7	CASSKRQSSYEQYF	TGTGCCAGCAGCAAACGACAGAGCTCCTACGAGCAGTACTTC
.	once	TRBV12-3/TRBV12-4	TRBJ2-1	CASGTDGGFNFF	TGTGCCAGCGGCACTGATGGGGGGTTCAATTTCTTC
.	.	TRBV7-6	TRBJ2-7	CASSSRGAQYEQYF	TGTGCCAGCAGCTCCCGTGGGGCTCAGTACGAGCAGTACTTC
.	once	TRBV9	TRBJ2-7	CASSAGTHSYEQYF	TGTGCCAGCAGCGCTGGGACACACTCTTACGAGCAGTACTTC
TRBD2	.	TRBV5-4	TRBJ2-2	CASSPGTSGTGELFF	TGTGCCAGCAGCCCCGGGACTAGTGGCACCGGGGAGCTGTTTTTT
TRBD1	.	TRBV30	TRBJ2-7	CAWREGAGGSYEQYF	TGTGCCTGGAGGGAAGGGGCAGGGGGATCCTACGAGCAGTACTTC
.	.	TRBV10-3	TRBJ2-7	CAISDTAPYEQYF	TGTGCCATCAGTGACACAGCTCCCTACGAGCAGTACTTC
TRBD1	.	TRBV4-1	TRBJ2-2	CASSQGQLTGELFF	TGCGCCAGCAGCCAGGGACAGCTGACCGGGGAGCTGTTTTTT
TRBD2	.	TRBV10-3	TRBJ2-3	CAISESSGETTDTQYF	TGTGCCATCAGTGAGTCGAGCGGGGAGACCACAGATACGCAGTATTTT
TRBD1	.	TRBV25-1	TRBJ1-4	CASSESHRGVGEKLFF	TGTGCCAGCAGTGAATCGCACAGGGGAGTAGGGGAAAAACTGTTTTTT
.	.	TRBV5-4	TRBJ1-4	CASSFAVTTNEKLFF	TGTGCCAGCAGCTTTGCGGTTACAACTAATGAAAAACTGTTTTTT
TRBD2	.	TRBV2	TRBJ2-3	CASSELPSGGLTDTQYF	TGTGCCAGCAGTGAATTACCCAGCGGGGGATTAACAGATACGCAGTATTTT
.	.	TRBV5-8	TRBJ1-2	CASSLAGVNYGYTF	TGTGCCAGCAGCTTGGCAGGGGTGAACTATGGCTACACCTTC